What follows are 17 T cell receptor beta chains derived from one specimen sequenced in a study of T cells after yellow fever vaccination. One entry per CDR3 protein results from TCRdb running MiXCR on the 5' RACE reads. The sample includes about 260,000 distinct CDR3 sequences, around 4.9% of them seen just once. This specimen consisted of CD4+ T cells sorted from PBMCs, obtained on the day of the yellow fever booster vaccination. These receptors all come from a man aged 18 to 35 who received the YFV17D yellow fever vaccine.

The rearrangement joins TRBV9 to TRBJ2-5; D uncertain. This CDR3 spans 15 amino acids. V was trimmed by 0 bases and J by 3 bases, leaving 12 bases between them. From germline, CDR1 is SGDLS and CDR2 YYNGEE. The CDR3 region has the DNA TGTGCCAGCAGCGTAGCGGCCGGCGGAGAAGAGACCCAGTACTTC. This sequence encodes CASSVAAGGEETQYF.

This clonotype occurred many times. The genes are TRBV11-2 and TRBJ1-1, with 8 nucleotides matching TRBD1. This CDR3 region has 14 residues. Germline CDR1 is SGHAT and CDR2 is FQNNGV. V shed 6 bases and J 3 bases; nucleotides not matched to a gene: 6. The CDR3 region has the DNA TGTGCCAGCAGGAACCGGGACAGGCACACTGAAGCTTTCTTT. It yields the protein CASRNRDRHTEAFF.

This clonotype was detected many times. The V call is TRBV27, the J call TRBJ2-3; D is possibly TRBD1 (5 bases). The CDR3 loop spans 13 amino acids. Looked up from germline, CDR1 is MNHEY and CDR2 is SMNVEV (reference sequence). Trimming cost V 2 bases and J 4 bases, with 7 bases left between them. In DNA form, the CDR3 reads TGTGCCAGCAGTTTAACAGGACCAGATACGCAGTATTTT. Translating it yields CASSLTGPDTQYF.

The chain combines TRBV5-1 with TRBJ2-5; TRBD2 is a possible D gene (5 bases). CDR1 is SGHRS and CDR2 is YFSETQ in the germline V gene. Trimming removed 1 base at V and 4 bases at J, with 14 bases between. CDR3 length equals 15 residues. Here the CDR3 reads CASSLQGMEAETQYF. In DNA form, the CDR3 reads TGCGCCAGCAGCTTGCAAGGGATGGAGGCAGAGACCCAGTACTTC.

This clonotype was observed many times. This chain links TRBV6-5 with TRBJ1-3; no clear D gene. V was clipped by 8 bases and J by 1 base, with 9 bases between them. Germline V gene lookup returns CDR1 MNHEY and CDR2 SVGAGI. The length of the CDR3 is 13 residues. This chain's CDR3 is CASRFISGNTIYF. CDR3 nucleotides: TGTGCCAGCCGTTTTATATCTGGAAACACCATATATTTT.

This chain joins TRBV4-1 and TRBJ1-3, with no clear D. V lost 4 bases to trimming and J lost 0 bases, with 16 bases between them. The CDR3 is made up of 17 amino acids. In germline, CDR1 is MGHRA, CDR2 YSYEKL. This CDR3 reads CASSRGVARNSGNTIYF. As DNA, the CDR3 is TGCGCCAGCAGCCGTGGGGTGGCGCGAAACTCTGGAAACACCATATATTTT.

This sequence joins TRBV6-2 or TRBV6-3 and TRBJ2-4; D is perhaps TRBD1 or TRBD2 (5 bases each). Between the trimmed V and J ends, which lost 4 bases and 3 bases, there was a span of 16 bases. The germline V gene encodes CDR1 MNHEY and CDR2 SVGEGT. The CDR3 length is 16 residues. The CDR3 loop is CASSSPSRVGKNIQYF. In nucleotides, the CDR3 is TGTGCCAGCAGTTCCCCTAGCAGGGTCGGCAAAAACATTCAGTACTTC.

This clonotype was counted at least ten times. The chain couples TRBV6-5 to TRBJ2-7, with 7 bases fitting TRBD2. Trimming at V came to 3 bases and at J to 2 bases, leaving 1 base not matched to a gene. CDR1 MNHEY and CDR2 SVGAGI come from the germline V gene. The CDR3 has 13 amino acids. The CDR3 DNA reads TGTGCCAGCAGTTATCGGGAGGCCTACGAGCAGTACTTC. Translation: CASSYREAYEQYF.

This clonotype was observed at least ten times. The CDR3 loop reads CASSLTRDGSPLHF. DNA of the CDR3: TGTGCCAGCAGTTTAACTAGGGATGGTTCACCCCTCCACTTT. This chain joins TRBV27 and TRBJ1-6; unclear D gene. Germline CDR1 reads MNHEY; CDR2 reads SMNVEV (reference sequence). V was clipped by 2 bases and J by 9 bases, with 11 bases between them. This CDR3 is 14 amino acids long.

This chain links TRBV15 with TRBJ2-7; D might be TRBD2 (6 bases). Trimming cost V 5 bases and J 3 bases, with 20 bases left between them. Germline CDR1 is LNHNV and CDR2 is YYDKDF (reference sequence). The CDR3 totals 16 residues. In nucleotides, the CDR3 is TGTGCCACCAGCCTACCAAGGGGCGGGGCGAACTACGAGCAGTACTTC. Encoded protein: CATSLPRGGANYEQYF.

This clonotype was counted ten times or more. The chain is built from TRBV28 and TRBJ2-1; no clear D. Trimming removed 1 base from V and 8 bases from J, with 3 bases in between. Germline CDR1 reads MDHEN; CDR2 reads SYDVKM. The CDR3 covers 11 residues. In DNA, the CDR3 is TGTGCCAGCAGTTTATATGATGAGCAGTTCTTC. Its translation is CASSLYDEQFF.

The chain carries TRBV7-9 and TRBJ1-4; 7 positions match TRBD1. Trimming at V came to 5 bases and at J to 7 bases, leaving 10 bases not matched to a gene. The CDR3 totals 15 residues. The germline gives CDR1 SEHNR, CDR2 FQNEAQ (reference sequence). The CDR3 DNA reads as TGTGCCAGCAGCCCGGTAATAGGGGGCGGTGAAAAACTGTTTTTT. Protein: CASSPVIGGGEKLFF.

This sequence joins TRBV19 and TRBJ1-1; D is ambiguous. The CDR3 totals 16 residues. V was cut by 2 bases and J by 0 bases, with 13 bases left in between. CDR1 is LNHDA and CDR2 is SQIVND in the germline V gene (reference sequence). The DNA for the CDR3 is TGTGCCAGTAGTATATTAACTGGACTGATGAACACTGAAGCTTTCTTT. It specifies CASSILTGLMNTEAFF.

This clonotype has at least ten counts. The V gene is TRBV7-2, the J gene TRBJ2-7; TRBD1 might be the D (6 bases). Germline CDR1 and CDR2: SGHTA and FQGNSA. Trimming removed 4 bases from V and 0 bases from J, with 13 bases in between. The CDR3 has 15 amino acids. CDR3 DNA sequence: TGTGCCAGCAGCTCCCGGGCCAGGGGCTCCTACGAGCAGTACTTC. Translation: CASSSRARGSYEQYF. The full variable domain, its missing parts supplied by reference TRBV7-2 and TRBJ2-7, is GAGVSQSPSNKVTEKGKDVELRCDPISGHTALYWYRQSLGQGLEFLIYFQGNSAPDKSGLPSDRFSAERTGGSVSTLTIQRTQQEDSAVYLCASSSRARGSYEQYFGPGTRLTVT.

The chain uses TRBV6-5 and TRBJ1-1; D gene unclear. Deletions cut 2 bases from V and 0 bases from J, with 7 bases between. The CDR3 loop spans 14 amino acids. Per the germline V gene, CDR1 is MNHEY and CDR2 is SVGAGI. DNA for the CDR3: TGTGCCAGCAGTTACGACACCTTGAACACTGAAGCTTTCTTT. The encoded protein is CASSYDTLNTEAFF.

Only a few counts were recorded for this clonotype. The V and J genes are TRBV27 and TRBJ1-2, with 7 nucleotides matching TRBD1. The trim removed 0 bases at V and 4 bases at J, leaving 2 bases unmatched. The CDR3 totals 14 residues. Germline V gene data show CDR1 as MNHEY and CDR2 as SMNVEV (reference sequence). The CDR3 DNA reads as TGTGCCAGCAGTTTATCGAGACAGGGCTATGGCTACACCTTC. Translated: CASSLSRQGYGYTF.

This clonotype was counted ten times or more. This sequence joins TRBV6-9 and TRBJ2-1; possibly TRBD2 for D (8 bases). The CDR3 loop spans 15 amino acids. Looked up from germline, CDR1 is MNHGY and CDR2 is SVAAGI. The V gene lost 5 bases and the J gene lost 12 bases, with 23 bases spanning the gap. This CDR3 reads CASSPPGGGWGGQFF. The CDR3 coding sequence is TGTGCCAGCAGTCCCCCGGGAGGGGGCTGGGGCGGGCAGTTCTTC.